This TCR beta chain was recorded in a study of T cell changes during pregnancy in multiple sclerosis. Only in-frame clones appear in the TCRdb table, and some are missing; sequencing was by immunoSEQ multiplex PCR. The sample lists roughly 67,000 clones, about nine tenths occurring once. Looked up from germline, CDR1 is MNHEY and CDR2 is SMNVEV (reference sequence). Trimming took off 10 bases at V and 0 bases at J, with 9 bases between the two ends. The CDR3 is 13 residues long. Here the sequenced sample was peripheral blood, taken in the second trimester of pregnancy. This TCR derives from a female donor with multiple sclerosis, enrolled in a pregnancy study. The rearrangement joins TRBV27 to TRBJ2-2, with D perhaps TRBD1 (6 bases). The CDR3 sequence is CATRTANTGELFF. CDR3 nucleotides: TGTGCCACCCGGACAGCGAACACCGGGGAGCTGTTTTTT.